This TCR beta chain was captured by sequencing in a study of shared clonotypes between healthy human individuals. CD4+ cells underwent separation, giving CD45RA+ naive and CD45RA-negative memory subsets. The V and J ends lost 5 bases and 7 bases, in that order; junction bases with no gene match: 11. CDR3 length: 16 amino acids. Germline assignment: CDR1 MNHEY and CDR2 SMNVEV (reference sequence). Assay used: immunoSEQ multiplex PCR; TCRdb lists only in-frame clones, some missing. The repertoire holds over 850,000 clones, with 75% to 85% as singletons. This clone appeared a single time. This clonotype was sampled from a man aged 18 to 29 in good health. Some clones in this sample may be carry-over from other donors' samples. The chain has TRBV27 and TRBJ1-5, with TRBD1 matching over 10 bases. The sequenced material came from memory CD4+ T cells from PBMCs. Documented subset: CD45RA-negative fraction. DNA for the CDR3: TGTGCCAGCAGTCAAAGACAGGGGGCTACGCGGCAGCCCCAGCATTTT. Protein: CASSQRQGATRQPQHF.